This TCR beta chain was captured in a study of blood T cell repertoires in COVID-19. How the authors handled the data: Using reference gene primer amplification, nucleated cell counts were estimated. Clones were read by immunoSEQ multiplex PCR, and TCRdb kept only the in-frame ones, dropping some. The D gene and trimming were derived from the DNA, and the V and J assignments and clone size from that table. The table lists 140,000 to 150,000 clones, roughly nine tenths of them singletons. Germline-derived CDR1 and CDR2 are SGHAT and FQNNGV. This CDR3 is built from 11 residues. Trimming removed 3 bases at V and 4 bases at J, with 4 bases between.

This chain links TRBV11-2 with TRBJ2-7, with D unclear. This TCR was sampled from a woman aged 60-70 years with active COVID-19. Sequences were obtained from peripheral blood. The CDR3: CASSFQYEQYF. In DNA, the CDR3 is TGTGCCAGCAGCTTCCAGTACGAGCAGTACTTC.